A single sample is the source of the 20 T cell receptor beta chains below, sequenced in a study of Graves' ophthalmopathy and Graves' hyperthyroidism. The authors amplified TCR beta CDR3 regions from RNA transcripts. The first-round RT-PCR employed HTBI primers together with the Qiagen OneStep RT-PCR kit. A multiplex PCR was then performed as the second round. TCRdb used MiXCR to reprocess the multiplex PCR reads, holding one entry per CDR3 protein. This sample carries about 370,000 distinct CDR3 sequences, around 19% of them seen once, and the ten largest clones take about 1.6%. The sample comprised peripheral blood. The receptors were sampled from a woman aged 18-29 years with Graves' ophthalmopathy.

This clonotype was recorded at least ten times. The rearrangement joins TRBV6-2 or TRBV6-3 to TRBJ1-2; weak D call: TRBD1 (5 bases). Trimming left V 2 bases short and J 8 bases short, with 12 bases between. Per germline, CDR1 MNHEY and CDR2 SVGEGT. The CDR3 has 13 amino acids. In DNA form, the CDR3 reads TGTGCCAGCAGTTACGGCTCAGGGAGAGGCTACACCTTC. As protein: CASSYGSGRGYTF.

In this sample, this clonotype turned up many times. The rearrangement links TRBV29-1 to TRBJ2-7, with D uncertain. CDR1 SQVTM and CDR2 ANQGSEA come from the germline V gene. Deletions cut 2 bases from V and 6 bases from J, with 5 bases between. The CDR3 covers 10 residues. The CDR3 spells CSVEWGEQYF. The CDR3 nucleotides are TGCAGCGTTGAATGGGGCGAGCAGTACTTC.

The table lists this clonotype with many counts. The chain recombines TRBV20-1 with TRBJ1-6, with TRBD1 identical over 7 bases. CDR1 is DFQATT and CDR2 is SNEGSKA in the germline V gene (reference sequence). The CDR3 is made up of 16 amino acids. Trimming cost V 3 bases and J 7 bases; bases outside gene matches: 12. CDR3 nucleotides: TGCAGTGCTAGTTCCTACTACAGGGGCCTCAATTCACCCCTCCACTTT. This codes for CSASSYYRGLNSPLHF.

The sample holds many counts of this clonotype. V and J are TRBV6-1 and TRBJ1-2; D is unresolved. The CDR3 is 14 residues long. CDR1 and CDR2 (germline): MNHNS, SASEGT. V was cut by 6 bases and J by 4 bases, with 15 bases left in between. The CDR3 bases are TGTGCCAGCAGCAAGCAGGCGGGTGGCTATGGCTACACCTTC. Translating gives CASSKQAGGYGYTF.

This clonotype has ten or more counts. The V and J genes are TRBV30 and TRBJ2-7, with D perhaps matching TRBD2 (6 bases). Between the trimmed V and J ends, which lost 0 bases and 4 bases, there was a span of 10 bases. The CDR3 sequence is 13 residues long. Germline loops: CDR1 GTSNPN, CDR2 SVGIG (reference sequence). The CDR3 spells CAWSVGGGYEQYF. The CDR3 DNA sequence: TGTGCCTGGAGTGTTGGCGGAGGGTACGAGCAGTACTTC.

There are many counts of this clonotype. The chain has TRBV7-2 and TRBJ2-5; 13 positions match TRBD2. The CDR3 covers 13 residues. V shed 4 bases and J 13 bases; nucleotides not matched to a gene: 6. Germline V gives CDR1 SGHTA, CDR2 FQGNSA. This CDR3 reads CASSSTSGGYWYF. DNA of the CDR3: TGTGCCAGCAGCTCGACTAGCGGGGGGTACTGGTACTTC.

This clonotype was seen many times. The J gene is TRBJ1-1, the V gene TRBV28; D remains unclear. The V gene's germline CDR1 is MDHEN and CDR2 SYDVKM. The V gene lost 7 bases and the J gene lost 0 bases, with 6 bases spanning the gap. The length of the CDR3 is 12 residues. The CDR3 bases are TGTGCCAGCACTGAGGTGAACACTGAAGCTTTCTTT. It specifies CASTEVNTEAFF.

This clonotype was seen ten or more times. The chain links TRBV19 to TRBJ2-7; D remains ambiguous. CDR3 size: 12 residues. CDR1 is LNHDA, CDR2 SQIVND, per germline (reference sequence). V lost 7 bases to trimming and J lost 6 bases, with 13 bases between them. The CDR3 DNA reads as TGTGCCAGTATCTCAGATTCAAGCGAGCAGTACTTC. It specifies CASISDSSEQYF.

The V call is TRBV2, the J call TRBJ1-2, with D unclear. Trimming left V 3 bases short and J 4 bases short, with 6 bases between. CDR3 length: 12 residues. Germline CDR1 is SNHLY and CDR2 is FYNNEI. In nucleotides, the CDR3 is TGTGCCAGCAGTGATGAGGTCTATGGCTACACCTTC. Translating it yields CASSDEVYGYTF.

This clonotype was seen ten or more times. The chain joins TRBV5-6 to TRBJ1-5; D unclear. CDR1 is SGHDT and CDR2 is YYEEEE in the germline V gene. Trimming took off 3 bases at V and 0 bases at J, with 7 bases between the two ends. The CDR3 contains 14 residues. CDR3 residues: CASSSYISNQPQHF. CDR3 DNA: TGTGCCAGCAGCTCCTACATTAGCAATCAGCCCCAGCATTTT.

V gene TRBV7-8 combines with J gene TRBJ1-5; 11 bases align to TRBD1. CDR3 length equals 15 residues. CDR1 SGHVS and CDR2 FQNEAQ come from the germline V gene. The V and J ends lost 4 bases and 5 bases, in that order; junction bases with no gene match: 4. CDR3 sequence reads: CASSWTGGGHQPQHF. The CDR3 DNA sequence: TGTGCCAGCAGCTGGACAGGGGGCGGCCATCAGCCCCAGCATTTT. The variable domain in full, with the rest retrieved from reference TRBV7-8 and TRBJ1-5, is GAGVSQSPRYKVAKRGQDVALRCDPISGHVSLFWYQQALGQGPEFLTYFQNEAQLDKSGLPSDRFFAERPEGSVSTLKIQRTQQEDSAVYLCASSWTGGGHQPQHFGDGTRLSIL.

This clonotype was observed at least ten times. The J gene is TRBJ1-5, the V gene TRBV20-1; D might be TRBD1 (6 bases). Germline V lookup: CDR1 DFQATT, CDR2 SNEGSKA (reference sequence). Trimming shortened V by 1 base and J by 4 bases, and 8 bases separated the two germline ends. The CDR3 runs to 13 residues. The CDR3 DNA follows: TGCAGTGCTAGAGTAGACAGGAATCAGCCCCAGCATTTT. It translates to CSARVDRNQPQHF.

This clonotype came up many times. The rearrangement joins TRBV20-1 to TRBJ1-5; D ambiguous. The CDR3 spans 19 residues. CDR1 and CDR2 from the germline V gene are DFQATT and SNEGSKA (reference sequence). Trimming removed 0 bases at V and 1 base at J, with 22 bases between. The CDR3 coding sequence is TGCAGTGCTAGAGATATCTTTCGGAGAGAGCTTATGAGCAATCAGCCCCAGCATTTT. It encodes CSARDIFRRELMSNQPQHF.

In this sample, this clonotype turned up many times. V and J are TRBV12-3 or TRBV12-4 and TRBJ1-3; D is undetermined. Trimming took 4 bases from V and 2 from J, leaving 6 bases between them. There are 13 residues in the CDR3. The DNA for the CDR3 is TGTGCCAGCAGTTCTGGGACTGGAAACACCATATATTTT. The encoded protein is CASSSGTGNTIYF.

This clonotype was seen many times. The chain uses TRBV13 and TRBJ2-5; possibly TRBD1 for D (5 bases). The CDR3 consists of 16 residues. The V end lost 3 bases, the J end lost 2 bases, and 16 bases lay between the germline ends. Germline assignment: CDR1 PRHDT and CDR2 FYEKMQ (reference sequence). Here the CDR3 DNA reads TGTGCCAGCAGCTTCGTTCGCACAGGCTTTCAAGAGACCCAGTACTTC. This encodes CASSFVRTGFQETQYF. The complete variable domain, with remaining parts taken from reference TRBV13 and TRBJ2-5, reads AAGVIQSPRHLIKEKRETATLKCYPIPRHDTVYWYQQGPGQDPQFLISFYEKMQSDKGSIPDRFSAQQFSDYHSELNMSSLELGDSALYFCASSFVRTGFQETQYFGPGTRLLVL.

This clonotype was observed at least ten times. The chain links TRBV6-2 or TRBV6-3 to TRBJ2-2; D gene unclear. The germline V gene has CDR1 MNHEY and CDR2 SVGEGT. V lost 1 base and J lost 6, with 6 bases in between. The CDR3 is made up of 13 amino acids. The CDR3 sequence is CASSYWTPGELFF. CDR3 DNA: TGTGCCAGCAGTTACTGGACCCCCGGGGAGCTGTTTTTT.

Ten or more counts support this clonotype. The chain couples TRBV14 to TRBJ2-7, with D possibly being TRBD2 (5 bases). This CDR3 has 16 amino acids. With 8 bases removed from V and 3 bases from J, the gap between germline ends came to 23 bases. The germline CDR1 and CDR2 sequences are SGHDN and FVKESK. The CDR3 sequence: CASSPSGALLGYEQYF. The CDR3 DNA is TGTGCCAGCTCCCCCAGCGGCGCGCTGCTGGGCTACGAGCAGTACTTC.

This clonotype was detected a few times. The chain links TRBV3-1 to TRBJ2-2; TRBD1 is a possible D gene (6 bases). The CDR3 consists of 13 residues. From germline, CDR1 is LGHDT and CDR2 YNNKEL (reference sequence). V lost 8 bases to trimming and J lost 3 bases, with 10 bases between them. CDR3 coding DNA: TGTGCCAGCGGACAGTCTTACACCGGGGAGCTGTTTTTT. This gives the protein CASGQSYTGELFF.

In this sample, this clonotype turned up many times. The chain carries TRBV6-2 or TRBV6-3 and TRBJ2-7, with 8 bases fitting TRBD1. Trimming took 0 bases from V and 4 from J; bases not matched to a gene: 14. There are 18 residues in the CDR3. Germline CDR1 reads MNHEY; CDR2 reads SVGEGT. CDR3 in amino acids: CASSYSSWERQGRYEQYF. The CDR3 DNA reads TGTGCCAGCAGTTACTCGAGTTGGGAAAGACAGGGGAGGTACGAGCAGTACTTC.

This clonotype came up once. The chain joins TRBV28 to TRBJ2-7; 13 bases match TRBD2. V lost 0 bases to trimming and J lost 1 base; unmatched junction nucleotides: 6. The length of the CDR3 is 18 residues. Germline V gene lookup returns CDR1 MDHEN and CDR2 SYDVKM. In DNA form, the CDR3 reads TGTGCCAGCAGTTTATGGGGACTAGCGGGGCAACCATCCTACGAGCAGTACTTC. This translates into CASSLWGLAGQPSYEQYF.